This T cell receptor beta chain was observed in a study of post-analysis software for immune sequencing data. In the study overall: Included among the disease courses, which were recorded for the cohort, were relapsing-remitting, secondary progressive and progressive-relapsing multiple sclerosis. General study points: Controls showed lower frequencies than patients for five TRBV segments, and TRBV5-6, TRBV5-1 and TRBV20-1 were among these. The normalized Chao1 diversity of multiple sclerosis patients was significantly lower than that of controls.

About this clonotype: Its specificity is unknown.

Germline CDR1 and CDR2: MGHRA and YSYEKL. V was clipped by 2 bases and J by 4 bases, with 18 bases between them. This CDR3 has 17 amino acids. Included in the TCR beta cDNA libraries were unique molecular identifiers. The yield from around 1 to 10 million T cells was 500,000 or so cDNA molecules in total. TCRdb itself ran the PCR reads through MiXCR, one entry per CDR3 protein. The sample holds 700,000 to 800,000 distinct CDR3 sequences, roughly 30% seen once. Sequenced: blood. The sequence derives from a girl under 18 with multiple sclerosis. The chain carries TRBV4-1 and TRBJ1-5, with D uncertain. The CDR3 DNA follows: TGCGCCAGCAGCCAATACGACTCCGGACCCCGGAATCAGCCCCAGCATTTT. Amino acids: CASSQYDSGPRNQPQHF.